This is a list of T cell receptor beta chains from one sample in a study of blood T cell repertoires in COVID-19. Some clones are missing from TCRdb's copy, which holds only in-frame ones; the method was immunoSEQ multiplex PCR. The table records roughly 64,000 clones, 80% to 90% of them present only once. Sequenced input: peripheral blood. These receptors all come from a man in his forties with acute or convalescent COVID-19. Each CDR3 is given with its conserved first and last residue. The order of the fields is V gene, CDR3 length, clone size, D gene, J gene, CDR3 DNA, CDR3 protein. The D gene is left open where the match is weak. Clone size is not always given. Where it is, it says once, few, many or a class for expanded clones.

V: TRBV24-1
length: 16
size: .
D: TRBD1
J: TRBJ2-1
DNA: TGTGCCACCAGTGATTTGCCGGGACAGGGGGCCAATGAGCAGTTCTTC
CDR3: CATSDLPGQGANEQFF

V: TRBV5-1
length: 15
size: .
D: TRBD1
J: TRBJ1-5
DNA: TGCGCCAGCAGCCTCGGGACAGAGACCAATCAGCCCCAGCATTTT
CDR3: CASSLGTETNQPQHF

V: TRBV5-4
length: 13
size: .
D: TRBD1
J: TRBJ1-2
DNA: TGTGCCAGCAGCTTAGGACAGGGGAATGGCTACACCTTC
CDR3: CASSLGQGNGYTF

V: TRBV11-2
length: 16
size: .
D: TRBD1
J: TRBJ2-3
DNA: TGTGCCAGCAGCTTAGTCGGGACAGGGGGCACAGATACGCAGTATTTT
CDR3: CASSLVGTGGTDTQYF

V: TRBV5-4
length: 15
size: .
D: .
J: TRBJ1-4
DNA: TGTGCCAGCAGCTACAATCCCCGACAAAATGAAAAACTGTTTTTT
CDR3: CASSYNPRQNEKLFF

V: TRBV15
length: 15
size: .
D: .
J: TRBJ1-5
DNA: TGTGCCACCAGTTCCGGACGCGGGGAGGCACAGCCCCAGCATTTT
CDR3: CATSSGRGEAQPQHF

V: TRBV7-8
length: 16
size: .
D: TRBD2
J: TRBJ2-2
DNA: TGTGCCAGCAGCTCTCATCGCGGGGGGGTAACCGGGGAGCTGTTTTTT
CDR3: CASSSHRGGVTGELFF

V: TRBV13
length: 16
size: .
D: .
J: TRBJ2-1
DNA: TGTGCCAGCAGCCACCCGCCCACAGGCGAAAACAATGAGCAGTTCTTC
CDR3: CASSHPPTGENNEQFF

V: TRBV7-3
length: 15
size: .
D: TRBD1
J: TRBJ1-2
DNA: TGTGCCAGCAGCTTAGACGGGACAGGGACCCGGGGCTACACCTTC
CDR3: CASSLDGTGTRGYTF

V: TRBV2
length: 13
size: .
D: .
J: TRBJ1-1
DNA: TGTGCCAGCAGACCCGGACAGAACACTGAAGCTTTCTTT
CDR3: CASRPGQNTEAFF

V: TRBV6-9
length: 15
size: .
D: .
J: TRBJ1-3
DNA: TGTGCCAGCAGTTATTCGGGGCCTTCTGGAAACACCATATATTTT
CDR3: CASSYSGPSGNTIYF

V: TRBV10-3
length: 12
size: .
D: .
J: TRBJ2-7
DNA: TGTGCCATTGAGGGCTCGGGCCACGAGCAGTACTTC
CDR3: CAIEGSGHEQYF

V: TRBV11-3
length: 15
size: .
D: .
J: TRBJ1-2
DNA: TGTGCCAGCAGCCCCCGGCAGGGTGTCGGCTATGGCTACACCTTC
CDR3: CASSPRQGVGYGYTF

V: TRBV11-2
length: 15
size: .
D: .
J: TRBJ2-5
DNA: TGTGCCAGCAGCCCTGGGGAGCGCTCCCAAGAGACCCAGTACTTC
CDR3: CASSPGERSQETQYF

V: TRBV6-2/TRBV6-3
length: 15
size: .
D: TRBD1
J: TRBJ2-3
DNA: TGTGCCAGCAGTGACGGACAGGGAAGCACAGATACGCAGTATTTT
CDR3: CASSDGQGSTDTQYF

V: TRBV2
length: 13
size: .
D: .
J: TRBJ2-3
DNA: TGTGCCAGCAGGGGACTCCACACAGATACGCAGTATTTT
CDR3: CASRGLHTDTQYF

V: TRBV2
length: 12
size: .
D: TRBD1
J: TRBJ1-1
DNA: TGTGCCAGCAGCGAAGACAGGGTGTATGCTTTCTTT
CDR3: CASSEDRVYAFF

V: TRBV2
length: 12
size: .
D: .
J: TRBJ1-1
DNA: TGTGCCAGCAGTGAAGAAGCAGGGCAAGCTTTCTTT
CDR3: CASSEEAGQAFF

V: TRBV4-1
length: 13
size: .
D: .
J: TRBJ2-7
DNA: TGCGCCAGCAGCCAAGGGGACTTCTACGAGCAGTACTTC
CDR3: CASSQGDFYEQYF

V: TRBV28
length: 13
size: .
D: .
J: TRBJ1-2
DNA: TGTGCCAGCGGGCGGGGGAGAGGCTATGGCTACACCTTC
CDR3: CASGRGRGYGYTF

V: TRBV7-2
length: 14
size: .
D: .
J: TRBJ2-1
DNA: TGTGCCAGCAGCTACACGACAGGCCTTAATGAGCAGTTCTTC
CDR3: CASSYTTGLNEQFF

V: TRBV10-3
length: 14
size: .
D: TRBD1
J: TRBJ1-3
DNA: TGTGCCACCGGACAGGCCGATTCTGGAAACACCATATATTTT
CDR3: CATGQADSGNTIYF

V: TRBV6-6
length: 15
size: .
D: TRBD2
J: TRBJ2-7
DNA: TGTGCCAGCAGAACCTTGCGGGGGGAGACCTACGAGCAGTACTTC
CDR3: CASRTLRGETYEQYF

V: TRBV14
length: 15
size: .
D: TRBD1
J: TRBJ1-4
DNA: TGTGCCAGCAGCCTTCCGGGACAGGTTCGCGAAAAACTGTTTTTT
CDR3: CASSLPGQVREKLFF

V: TRBV2
length: 15
size: .
D: .
J: TRBJ2-7
DNA: TGTGCCAGCAGTGTTGGCATAGCGGGGACAGTCGAGCAGTACTTC
CDR3: CASSVGIAGTVEQYF

V: TRBV14
length: 14
size: .
D: .
J: TRBJ1-6
DNA: TGTGCCAGCAGCCCGAGGGTGTATAATTCACCCCTCCACTTT
CDR3: CASSPRVYNSPLHF

V: TRBV6-5
length: 13
size: .
D: TRBD1
J: TRBJ1-6
DNA: TGTGCCAGCAGCCTACGACAGGGATCACCCCTCCACTTT
CDR3: CASSLRQGSPLHF

V: TRBV6-4
length: 13
size: .
D: .
J: TRBJ2-2
DNA: TGTGCCAGCCCTCTAGGGAACACCGGGGAGCTGTTTTTT
CDR3: CASPLGNTGELFF

V: TRBV5-4
length: 13
size: .
D: .
J: TRBJ1-2
DNA: TGTGCCAGCAGCTTGGCAGGGCAGGATGGCTACACCTTC
CDR3: CASSLAGQDGYTF

V: TRBV25-1
length: 12
size: once
D: TRBD1
J: TRBJ2-7
DNA: TGTGCCAGCAGTGAATTGAGGGACAGGCAGTACTTC
CDR3: CASSELRDRQYF

V: TRBV19
length: 14
size: few
D: .
J: TRBJ2-2
DNA: TGTGCCAGTAGAACATACGGCGGTCCCGGGGAGCTGTTTTTT
CDR3: CASRTYGGPGELFF

V: TRBV7-6
length: 14
size: .
D: .
J: TRBJ1-1
DNA: TGTGCCAGCAGTCCTGTGCAGGGATCCACTGAAGCTTTCTTT
CDR3: CASSPVQGSTEAFF

V: TRBV24-1
length: 16
size: once
D: .
J: TRBJ2-7
DNA: TGTGCCACCAGTGATGGGCCGGGACACCTCTCCTACGAGCAGTACTTC
CDR3: CATSDGPGHLSYEQYF

V: TRBV7-3
length: 16
size: .
D: TRBD1
J: TRBJ2-2
DNA: TGTGCCAGCAGCCTAACAGGGGGCGATGTCACCGGGGAGCTGTTTTTT
CDR3: CASSLTGGDVTGELFF

V: TRBV25-1
length: 16
size: .
D: TRBD1
J: TRBJ1-3
DNA: TGTGCCAGCAGTGCTCCCGGGACAGGGGTTGGAAACACCATATATTTT
CDR3: CASSAPGTGVGNTIYF

V: TRBV29-1
length: 16
size: once
D: .
J: TRBJ2-7
DNA: TGCAGCGTTATCACTCCGGAGGGGGGGGCCTCCTACGAGCAGTACTTC
CDR3: CSVITPEGGASYEQYF

V: TRBV9
length: 13
size: .
D: .
J: TRBJ1-1
DNA: TGTGCCAGCAGCGTAGGGCTAGGTTCGGAAGCTTTCTTT
CDR3: CASSVGLGSEAFF